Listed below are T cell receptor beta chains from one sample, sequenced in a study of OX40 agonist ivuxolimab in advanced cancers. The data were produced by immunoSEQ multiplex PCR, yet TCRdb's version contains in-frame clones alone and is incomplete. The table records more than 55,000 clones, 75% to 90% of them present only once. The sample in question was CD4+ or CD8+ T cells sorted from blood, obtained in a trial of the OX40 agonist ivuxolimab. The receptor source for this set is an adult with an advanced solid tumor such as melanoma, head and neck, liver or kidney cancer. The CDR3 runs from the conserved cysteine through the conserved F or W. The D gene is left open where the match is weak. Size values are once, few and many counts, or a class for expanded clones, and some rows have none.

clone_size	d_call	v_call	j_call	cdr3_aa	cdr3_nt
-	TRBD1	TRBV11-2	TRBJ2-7	CASSLDRDRAKPYEQYF	TGTGCCAGCAGCTTAGATCGGGACAGGGCTAAACCCTACGAGCAGTACTTC
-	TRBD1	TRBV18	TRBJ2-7	CASSRTGQPSEQYF	TGTGCCAGCTCCCGTACGGGACAGCCTTCGGAGCAGTACTTC
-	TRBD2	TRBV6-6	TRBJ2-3	CASIIGEGSGTDTQYF	TGTGCCAGCATCATAGGGGAGGGGTCAGGAACAGATACGCAGTATTTT
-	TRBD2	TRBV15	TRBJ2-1	CATSSGRAPYNEQFF	TGTGCCACCAGCAGCGGGAGGGCCCCCTACAATGAGCAGTTCTTC
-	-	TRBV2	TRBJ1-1	CASSGQGGTEAFF	TGTGCCAGCAGTGGTCAGGGAGGCACTGAAGCTTTCTTT
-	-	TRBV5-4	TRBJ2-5	CASSPDPYQETQYF	TGTGCCAGCAGCCCGGACCCCTACCAAGAGACCCAGTACTTC
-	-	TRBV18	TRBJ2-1	CASSPDHNEQFF	TGTGCCAGCTCACCAGATCACAATGAGCAGTTCTTC
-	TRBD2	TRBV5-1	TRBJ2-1	CASSLMGSGRDNEQFF	TGCGCCAGCAGCCTGATGGGGAGCGGGAGAGACAATGAGCAGTTCTTC
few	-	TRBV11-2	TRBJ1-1	CASSSYLEAFF	TGTGCCAGCAGCTCGTACCTTGAAGCTTTCTTT
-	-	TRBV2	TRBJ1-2	CASSGTSVNYGYTF	TGTGCCAGCAGCGGAACGTCGGTTAACTATGGCTACACCTTC
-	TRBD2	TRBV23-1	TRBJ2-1	CASSQSRADSGSYNEQFF	TGCGCCAGCAGTCAATCGAGGGCCGATAGCGGGAGTTACAATGAGCAGTTCTTC
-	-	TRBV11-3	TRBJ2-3	CASSLTGPSTDTQYF	TGTGCCAGCAGCTTAACAGGCCCTAGCACAGATACGCAGTATTTT
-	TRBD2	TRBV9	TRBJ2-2	CASSPGLAGWELFF	TGTGCCAGCAGCCCGGGACTAGCGGGCTGGGAGCTGTTTTTT
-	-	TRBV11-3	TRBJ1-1	CASSQGAVAMNTEAFF	TGTGCCAGCAGCCAAGGGGCAGTTGCCATGAACACTGAAGCTTTCTTT
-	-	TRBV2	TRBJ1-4	CASNAGLNEKLFF	TGTGCCAGCAACGCGGGGTTGAATGAAAAACTGTTTTTT
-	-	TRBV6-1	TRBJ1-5	CASSVTGLDNQPQHF	TGTGCCAGCAGCGTCACAGGGTTGGACAATCAGCCCCAGCATTTT
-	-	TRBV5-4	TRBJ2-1	CASRRPGDEQFF	TGTGCCAGCAGGCGGCCGGGGGATGAGCAGTTCTTC
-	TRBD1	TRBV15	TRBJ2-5	CATSRDDRGQETQYF	TGTGCCACCAGCAGAGATGACAGGGGACAAGAGACCCAGTACTTC
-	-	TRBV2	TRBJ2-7	CASSEGEARGTGGSYEQYF	TGTGCCAGCAGTGAAGGGGAGGCCCGAGGGACTGGAGGGAGCTACGAGCAGTACTTC
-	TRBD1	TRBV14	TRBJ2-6	CASSPGTGQAGANVLTF	TGTGCCAGCAGCCCAGGGACAGGGCAGGCCGGGGCCAACGTCCTGACTTTC
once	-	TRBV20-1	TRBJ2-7	CSAVERRTQYF	TGCAGTGCAGTCGAAAGGCGGACGCAGTACTTC
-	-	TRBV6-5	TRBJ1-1	CAKDLRGTEAFF	TGTGCCAAGGACCTCAGGGGAACTGAAGCTTTCTTT
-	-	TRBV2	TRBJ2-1	CAGGKTYNEQFF	TGTGCCGGAGGGAAGACGTACAATGAGCAGTTCTTC
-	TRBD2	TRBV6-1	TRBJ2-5	CASSGVYQTSGRRETQYF	TGTGCCAGCAGTGGAGTATATCAGACTAGCGGGAGACGGGAGACCCAGTACTTC
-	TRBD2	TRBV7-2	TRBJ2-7	CASSFGLAGVYEQYF	TGTGCCAGCAGCTTCGGCCTAGCGGGGGTCTACGAGCAGTACTTC
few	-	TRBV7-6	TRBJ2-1	CASSLLPGRGDEQFF	TGTGCCAGCAGCTTACTCCCGGGAAGGGGCGATGAGCAGTTCTTC
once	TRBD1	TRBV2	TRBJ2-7	CASSEGAGSYEQYF	TGTGCCAGCAGCGAGGGGGCTGGCTCCTACGAGCAGTACTTC
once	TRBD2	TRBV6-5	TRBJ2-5	CASSSGTTQETQYF	TGTGCCAGCAGTTCCGGGACTACACAAGAGACCCAGTACTTC
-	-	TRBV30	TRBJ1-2	CAWSKGVNGYTF	TGTGCCTGGAGTAAGGGGGTAAATGGCTACACCTTC
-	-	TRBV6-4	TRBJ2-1	CASSETVNSNEQFF	TGTGCCAGCAGTGAGACGGTAAATTCCAATGAGCAGTTCTTC